Listed below are T cell receptor beta chains from one sample, sequenced in a study of CD8 T cells in ankylosing spondylitis. TCRdb re-derived calls from the 5' RACE reads in MiXCR, one entry per CDR3 protein. The sample has about 340,000 distinct CDR3 sequences, roughly 8% seen once. Sequenced material: blood, either unsorted or a sorted T cell fraction (not recorded which). Receptor source: a male donor with ankylosing spondylitis. Each CDR3 is given with its conserved first and last residue.

V gene,J gene,CDR3 protein
TRBV5-1,TRBJ1-4,CASSLDWTGANEKLFF
TRBV18,TRBJ2-2,CASSQSGYTGELFF
TRBV6-1,TRBJ1-5,CASSTSGTSNQPQHF
TRBV29-1,TRBJ1-5,CSVSPGGQLQPQHF
TRBV5-5,TRBJ1-1,CASSLRGDLMNTEAFF
TRBV19,TRBJ2-4,CARDRQAIAKNIQYF
TRBV20-1,TRBJ2-7,CSALVAGLSYEQYF
TRBV6-2/TRBV6-3,TRBJ2-3,CASSRRADRYDTQYF
TRBV27,TRBJ2-7,CASSDREDEQYF
TRBV7-8,TRBJ2-6,CASSPSGGQSGANVLTF
TRBV18,TRBJ2-6,CASSPGAGTGSGANVLTF
TRBV2,TRBJ1-4,CASSDRGQGQKLFF
TRBV28,TRBJ2-7,CASSLLGGPYEQYF
TRBV2,TRBJ2-1,CASSGYSGRGLYNEQFF
TRBV12-3/TRBV12-4,TRBJ2-3,CASSPRVASGTDTQYF
TRBV5-1,TRBJ2-1,CASSLGTGGPVNEQFF
TRBV6-5,TRBJ1-6,CASSSAVEGDALHF
TRBV7-2,TRBJ2-1,CASSSPGYNEQFF
TRBV27,TRBJ1-2,CASSSGQKGYTF
TRBV19,TRBJ2-7,CASSPGTFPVYEQYF
TRBV27,TRBJ2-1,CASSHNPGNEQFF
TRBV20-1,TRBJ2-2,CRAHDRCVELFF
TRBV7-2,TRBJ1-5,CASSQRTGHPGAQHF
TRBV5-1,TRBJ2-7,CASSLASWDLGYEQYF